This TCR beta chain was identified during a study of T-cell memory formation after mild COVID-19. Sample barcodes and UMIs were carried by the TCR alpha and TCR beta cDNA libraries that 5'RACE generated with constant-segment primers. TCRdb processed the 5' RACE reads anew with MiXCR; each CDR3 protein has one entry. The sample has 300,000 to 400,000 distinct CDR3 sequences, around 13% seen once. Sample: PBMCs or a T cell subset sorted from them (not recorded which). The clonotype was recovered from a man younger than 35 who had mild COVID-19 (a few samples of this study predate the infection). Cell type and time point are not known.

The CDR3 DNA is TGTGCCAGCAGTGAAGGTCAGGGGGCAGCAGATACGCAGTATTTT. As protein: CASSEGQGAADTQYF. This rearrangement joins TRBV6-1 to TRBJ2-3, with TRBD1 matching over 8 bases. This CDR3 has 15 residues. The ends lost 1 base at V and 4 bases at J; junction bases unmatched: 4. CDR1 is MNHNS and CDR2 is SASEGT in the germline V gene.